The 9 T cell receptor beta chains given below trace back to one sample, sequenced in a study of shared clonotypes between healthy human individuals. The protocol was immunoSEQ multiplex PCR, while the TCRdb copy is restricted to in-frame clones and leaves out a portion. The sample includes over 2 million clones, 85% to 95% of them seen just once. Sequenced sample: naive CD4+ T cells from PBMCs. As to subset: CD45RA+ positively selected. The origin of the receptors is a man aged 18 to 35 in good health. Some clones in this sample may be carry-over from other donors' samples.

Remarks on this clone: The sample carries other DNA sequences with the same CDR3. V and J are TRBV28 and TRBJ2-7, with a tentative D call TRBD1 (6 bases). Per the germline V gene, CDR1 is MDHEN and CDR2 is SYDVKM. V dropped 6 bases and J dropped 6 bases, with 12 bases sitting between them. The CDR3 is 12 amino acids. The CDR3 DNA sequence: TGTGCCAGCAGCCTCGGACAGCGCGAGCAGTACTTC. Protein: CASSLGQREQYF.

J is TRBJ1-5 and V is TRBV6-1, with a tentative D call TRBD1 (6 bases). The CDR3 extends over 13 amino acids. Looked up from germline, CDR1 is MNHNS and CDR2 is SASEGT. V gave up 8 bases and J gave up 4 bases, with 12 bases separating them. CDR3 sequence: CASGGRGNQPQHF. The CDR3 nucleotides are TGTGCCAGCGGAGGCAGGGGTAATCAGCCCCAGCATTTT.

The chain is built from TRBV5-1 and TRBJ2-5; 8 bases agree with TRBD2. J gave up 9 bases and V 2 bases, and 6 bases lay outside the gene matches. Germline V gives CDR1 SGHRS, CDR2 YFSETQ. The CDR3 contains 13 residues. Here the CDR3 DNA reads TGCGCCAGCAGCTTAGACAGCGGGAGTCCCCAGTACTTC. Its protein product is CASSLDSGSPQYF. Full variable domain (rest looked up from reference TRBV5-1 and TRBJ2-5): KAGVTQTPRYLIKTRGQQVTLSCSPISGHRSVSWYQQTPGQGLQFLFEYFSETQRNKGNFPGRFSGRQFSNSRSEMNVSTLELGDSALYLCASSLDSGSPQYFGPGTRLLVL.

Turning to this clone: Other DNA sequences in the sample encode the same CDR3. The chain couples TRBV30 to TRBJ1-3; 10 bases match TRBD1. The CDR3 length is 16 residues. The germline V gene has CDR1 GTSNPN and CDR2 SVGIG (reference sequence). The V segment lost 1 base and the J segment 0 bases; nucleotides outside the gene matches: 3. CDR3 region: CAWSGGTGDSGNTIYF. The CDR3 coding sequence is TGTGCCTGGAGTGGTGGGACAGGGGACTCTGGAAACACCATATATTTT.

The chain employs TRBV7-2 and TRBJ2-7; either TRBD1 or TRBD2 may supply D (5 bases each). Trimming shortened V by 1 base and J by 2 bases, and 12 bases separated the two germline ends. CDR3 length: 15 amino acids. Looked up from germline, CDR1 is SGHTA and CDR2 is FQGNSA. CDR3 sequence: CASSLVGDVTYEQYF. In DNA form, the CDR3 reads TGTGCCAGCAGCTTAGTAGGGGACGTAACCTACGAGCAGTACTTC.

This sequence joins TRBV9 and TRBJ2-2, with 9 bases aligning to TRBD1. The CDR3 loop spans 16 amino acids. Trimming at V came to 0 bases and at J to 7 bases, leaving 7 bases not matched to a gene. Germline V CDR1 and CDR2: SGDLS, YYNGEE. The CDR3 protein is CASSVGGTGTIGELFF. CDR3 nucleotides: TGTGCCAGCAGCGTAGGCGGGACAGGGACTATCGGGGAGCTGTTTTTT.

V gene TRBV28 combines with J gene TRBJ1-1, with TRBD1 identical over 7 bases. CDR3 length equals 16 residues. Germline V gene sequence: CDR1 MDHEN, CDR2 SYDVKM. V lost 5 bases to trimming and J lost 1 base; unmatched junction nucleotides: 10. The CDR3 sequence: CASSPATAGGNTEAFF. The CDR3 nucleotides read TGTGCCAGCAGTCCAGCGACAGCAGGGGGGAACACTGAAGCTTTCTTT.

The genes are TRBV28 and TRBJ2-3; D possibly corresponds to TRBD1 (6 bases). V was cut by 2 bases and J by 2 bases, with 14 bases left in between. This CDR3 has 16 residues. Germline V gene sequence: CDR1 MDHEN, CDR2 SYDVKM. In DNA, the CDR3 is TGTGCCAGCAGTTTAAGGGGGAGTGGGTTCACAGATACGCAGTATTTT. Residues: CASSLRGSGFTDTQYF.

The J gene is TRBJ2-7, the V gene TRBV2; TRBD1 aligns across 7 bases. Per germline, CDR1 SNHLY and CDR2 FYNNEI. The CDR3 is made up of 13 amino acids. V trimming: 1 base; J trimming: 6 bases; junction bases outside the gene matches: 3. CDR3 bases: TGTGCCAGCAGTGAAGGAGGGGGCTCCGAGCAGTACTTC. Translation: CASSEGGGSEQYF.